This TCR beta chain was captured by sequencing in a study of T-cell memory formation after mild COVID-19. Note on this clonotype: Its specificity is not known.

One entry per CDR3 protein, called by TCRdb with MiXCR from the 5' RACE reads. This table holds around 220,000 distinct CDR3 sequences, over 15% found once. Study findings and constraints: A second wave of clones peaked on day 37, and their SARS-CoV-2 specificity went unconfirmed. The CD4+ clones that contracted clustered mainly within CM and EM, and the CD8+ clones concentrated in EMRA. Whereas later expanders leaned CD4+, clones contracting day 15 to 85 showed a balanced CD4/CD8 makeup. Cross-reactive memory seemingly joined, as some responding clones were found in pre-infection memory.

The source material was PBMCs or a T cell subset sorted from them (not recorded which). The source is a man between 18 and 35 years old who had mild COVID-19 (a few samples of this study predate the infection). Cell type and time point are not known.

The CDR3 region has the DNA TGCGCCAGCAGTCAAGGTCGGGACAGGGTGACAGATACGCAGTATTTT. This translates into CASSQGRDRVTDTQYF. The chain carries TRBV23-1 and TRBJ2-3; 9 nucleotides match TRBD1. TRBV23-1 is an ORF, and what it does is uncertain. CDR3 size: 16 residues. V gave up 2 bases and J gave up 3 bases; unmatched junction bases: 6.